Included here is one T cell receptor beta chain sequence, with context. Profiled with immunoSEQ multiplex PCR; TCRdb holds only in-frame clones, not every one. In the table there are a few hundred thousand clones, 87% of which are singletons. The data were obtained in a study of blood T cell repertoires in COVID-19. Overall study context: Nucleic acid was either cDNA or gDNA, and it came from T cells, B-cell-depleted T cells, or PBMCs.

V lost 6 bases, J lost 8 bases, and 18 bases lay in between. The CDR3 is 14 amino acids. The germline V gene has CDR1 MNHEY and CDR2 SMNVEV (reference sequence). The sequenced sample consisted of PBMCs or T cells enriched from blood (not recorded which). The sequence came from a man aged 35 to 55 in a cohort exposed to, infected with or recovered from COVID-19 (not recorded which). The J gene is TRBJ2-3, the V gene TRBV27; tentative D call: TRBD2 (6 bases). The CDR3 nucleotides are TGTGCCAGCAGAGGACTACCAATTACACGTACGCAGTATTTT. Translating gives CASRGLPITRTQYF.